A selection of T cell receptor beta chains follows, all from one sample in a study of response to subunit inactivated influenza vaccine. From the RT-PCR reads, TCRdb called clonotypes with MiXCR, one entry per CDR3 protein. The sample includes about 150,000 distinct CDR3 sequences, approximately 11% of them seen just once. This material consisted of CD8+ T cells sorted from PBMCs, taken less than 25 months after vaccination. The receptors here all came from a man aged 45 to 75 who received an inactivated influenza vaccine. CDR3s include the opening cysteine and the closing phenylalanine or tryptophan. Each record gives: J gene, clone size, V gene, D gene, CDR3 DNA, CDR3 protein. The D gene is left open where the match is weak. Clone size, where shown, is once, few, many, or a class for clones that have expanded.

j_gene: TRBJ2-7
abundance: -
v_gene: TRBV10-3
d_gene: TRBD1
CDR3nt: TGTGCCATCAGTGAGTCCACGACAGGGCCCCACGCTTTTGACGAGCAGTACTTC
CDR3aa: CAISESTTGPHAFDEQYF

j_gene: TRBJ2-4
abundance: few
v_gene: TRBV11-2
d_gene: TRBD1
CDR3nt: TGTGCCAGCAGCTTAGGGGTGCCGGGACAGGCCCTCCTTTTAGCCAAAAACATTCAGTACTTC
CDR3aa: CASSLGVPGQALLLAKNIQYF

j_gene: TRBJ2-7
abundance: many
v_gene: TRBV20-1
d_gene: TRBD2
CDR3nt: TGCAGTGCTAGTACGTTTCGCGGGGGGGCCGAAGAGCAGTACTTC
CDR3aa: CSASTFRGGAEEQYF

j_gene: TRBJ2-7
abundance: -
v_gene: TRBV18
d_gene: TRBD2
CDR3nt: TGTGCCAGCTCGCTGACTTCCGGGACTAGCGGCTACGAGCAGTACTTC
CDR3aa: CASSLTSGTSGYEQYF

j_gene: TRBJ2-7
abundance: -
v_gene: TRBV6-5
d_gene: -
CDR3nt: TGTGCCAGCAGTTTAGATTACGGTACCTACGAGCAGTACTTC
CDR3aa: CASSLDYGTYEQYF

j_gene: TRBJ2-6
abundance: -
v_gene: TRBV28
d_gene: -
CDR3nt: TGTGCCAGCAGTTTATATGGGGGCCGGGGCTCTGGGGCCAACGTCCTGACTTTC
CDR3aa: CASSLYGGRGSGANVLTF

j_gene: TRBJ1-2
abundance: -
v_gene: TRBV6-2/TRBV6-3
d_gene: TRBD1
CDR3nt: TGTGCCAGCAGTTACTCGGACAGGGGGACCTATGGCTACACCTTC
CDR3aa: CASSYSDRGTYGYTF

j_gene: TRBJ1-5
abundance: -
v_gene: TRBV28
d_gene: -
CDR3nt: TGTGCCACCCACCGGGGGACTAGGAATCAGCCCCAGCATTTT
CDR3aa: CATHRGTRNQPQHF

j_gene: TRBJ2-6
abundance: -
v_gene: TRBV4-1
d_gene: -
CDR3nt: TGCGCCAGCAGCCAAGAGGGGGTCTCTGGGGCCAACGTCCTGACTTTC
CDR3aa: CASSQEGVSGANVLTF

j_gene: TRBJ2-1
abundance: -
v_gene: TRBV4-3
d_gene: -
CDR3nt: TGCGCCAGCAGCCAATCTGCGGTGACCTCCTACAATGAGCAGTTCTTC
CDR3aa: CASSQSAVTSYNEQFF

j_gene: TRBJ2-1
abundance: few
v_gene: TRBV9
d_gene: TRBD2
CDR3nt: TGTGCCAGCGCCCGGACTAGCGGAGAGAATGAGCAGTTCTTC
CDR3aa: CASARTSGENEQFF

j_gene: TRBJ2-6
abundance: few
v_gene: TRBV4-2
d_gene: TRBD1
CDR3nt: TGTGCCAGCAGCCCGGGGACAGGGGGCTCTGGGGCCAACGTCCTGACTTTC
CDR3aa: CASSPGTGGSGANVLTF

j_gene: TRBJ2-1
abundance: few
v_gene: TRBV27
d_gene: -
CDR3nt: TGTGCCAGCACCCTAGGGGGGCTCTACAATGAGCAGTTCTTC
CDR3aa: CASTLGGLYNEQFF

j_gene: TRBJ2-3
abundance: few
v_gene: TRBV20-1
d_gene: -
CDR3nt: TGCAGTGCTAGTCTTGGTGATACGCAGTATTTT
CDR3aa: CSASLGDTQYF

j_gene: TRBJ1-6
abundance: -
v_gene: TRBV5-5
d_gene: -
CDR3nt: TGTGCCAGCAGCGGGACATCCCTCTCACCCCTCCACTTT
CDR3aa: CASSGTSLSPLHF

j_gene: TRBJ2-1
abundance: few
v_gene: TRBV7-2
d_gene: TRBD1
CDR3nt: TGTGCCAGCAGCTTGACAGGGATAAATGAGCAGTTCTTC
CDR3aa: CASSLTGINEQFF